This entry concerns a single T cell receptor (beta chain). The target antigen is unknown. As an off-target read in a library built for alpha chains, this beta chain has a frequency of little significance. Noted time point: sample taken at primary tumor resection. From tumor, nontumor lung or frozen PBMC, whole RNA was taken unsorted for sequencing. The data were taken from a study of spatial heterogeneity in lung cancer. Study-level results: For tumor T cells, estimated coverage reached only roughly 7% (alpha) and about 14% (beta). How many expanded intratumoral alpha and beta TCRs were present tracked the tumor mutation count, which was a count of nonsynonymous mutations. Tracking of ubiquitous and regional nonsynonymous mutations by counts of ubiquitous and regional expanded TCRs, respectively, was seen.

Germline CDR1 SGHDN, CDR2 FVKESK. V lost 6 bases and J lost 0, with 12 bases in between. This CDR3 spans 16 amino acids. TCRdb independently ran MiXCR on the 5' RACE reads; one entry per CDR3 protein. The repertoire holds about 5,600 distinct CDR3 sequences, with about 7.7% as singletons. The chain has TRBV14 and TRBJ2-6, with TRBD1 as a possible D gene (6 bases). This clonotype originated in a female donor with early-stage non-small cell lung cancer. The sample consisted of lung tumor tissue, taken at surgery. The CDR3 reads CASRPTGSSGANVLTF. The CDR3 nucleotides are TGTGCCAGCAGACCTACAGGGTCCTCTGGGGCCAACGTCCTGACTTTC. Supplemented by reference TRBV14 and TRBJ2-6, the full variable domain reads EAGVTQFPSHSVIEKGQTVTLRCDPISGHDNLYWYRRVMGKEIKFLLHFVKESKQDESGMPNNRFLAERTGGTYSTLKVQPAELEDSGVYFCASRPTGSSGANVLTFGAGSRLTVL.